These 28 T cell receptor beta chains share one sample of origin, sequenced in a study of blood T cell repertoires in COVID-19. Generated by immunoSEQ multiplex PCR, the TCRdb table keeps only in-frame clones and is missing some. The repertoire holds roughly 250,000 clones, with roughly 84% as singletons. The sequenced material came from peripheral blood. These receptor sequences come from a woman aged 35 to 49 who had recovered from COVID-19.

The rearrangement links TRBV28 to TRBJ2-6; D perhaps matches TRBD1 (5 bases). Germline V gene data show CDR1 as MDHEN and CDR2 as SYDVKM. The CDR3 is 15 residues long. V lost 2 bases to trimming and J lost 2 bases, with 7 bases between them. This CDR3 reads CASSLRGTGANVLTF. CDR3 DNA: TGTGCCAGCAGTTTAAGGGGTACTGGGGCCAACGTCCTGACTTTC.

This chain uses TRBV3-1 (or the pseudogene TRBV3-2) with TRBJ2-5; 8 bases fit TRBD2. Germline loops: CDR1 LGHDT, CDR2 YNNKEL (reference sequence). CDR3 length: 15 amino acids. J gave up 4 bases and V 4 bases, and 8 bases lay outside the gene matches. DNA of the CDR3: TGTGCCAGCAGCCTCCTCGGGGGGGGCCGAGAGACCCAGTACTTC. As protein: CASSLLGGGRETQYF.

The chain's CDR3 is CSVEGGGYEQYF. In nucleotides, the CDR3 is TGCAGCGTTGAAGGGGGGGGCTACGAGCAGTACTTC. The chain uses TRBV29-1 and TRBJ2-7, with 7 bases aligning to TRBD2. The CDR3 contains 12 residues. Germline lookup yields CDR1 SQVTM and CDR2 ANQGSEA. The J segment lost 3 bases and the V segment lost 1 base, leaving 0 bases of the junction unmatched.

V and J are TRBV19 and TRBJ1-5; D remains unclear. The germline V and J ends were trimmed by 3 bases and 9 bases, with 9 bases remaining between them. The CDR3 consists of 12 residues. Germline CDR1 is LNHDA and CDR2 is SQIVND (reference sequence). The CDR3 loop is CASSMTGAPQHF. For the CDR3, the DNA is TGTGCCAGTAGTATGACGGGTGCGCCCCAGCATTTT.

V and J are TRBV18 and TRBJ1-3; no clear D gene. CDR3 length equals 15 residues. The germline V gene has CDR1 KGHSH and CDR2 LQKENI. The V gene lost 2 bases and the J gene lost 4 bases, with 12 bases spanning the gap. CDR3 loop: CASSPVSGNGNTIYF. The DNA for the CDR3 is TGTGCCAGCTCACCAGTTTCGGGGAACGGAAACACCATATATTTT.

The CDR3 loop reads CASSFGQYNSPLHF. The CDR3 nucleotides read TGTGCCAGCAGCTTCGGACAGTATAATTCACCCCTCCACTTT. V and J are TRBV7-9 and TRBJ1-6; TRBD1 is a possible D gene (6 bases). Germline V gene data show CDR1 as SEHNR and CDR2 as FQNEAQ (reference sequence). Trimming shortened V by 3 bases and J by 4 bases, and 7 bases separated the two germline ends. The CDR3 runs 14 residues.

This sequence joins TRBV7-8 and TRBJ2-7; possible D gene TRBD1, 6 bases. The length of the CDR3 is 13 residues. V lost 5 bases to trimming and J lost 0 bases, with 8 bases between them. Germline CDR1 and CDR2: SGHVS and FQNEAQ. The CDR3 here is CASSRGHSYEQYF. The DNA for the CDR3 is TGTGCCAGCAGCAGGGGACACTCCTACGAGCAGTACTTC.

This clone was seen more than once but under ten times. The chain joins TRBV6-1 to TRBJ1-2, with 9 nucleotides matching TRBD1. With V trimmed by 3 bases and J by 7 bases, 9 bases remained unmatched. The CDR3 contains 15 residues. CDR1 is MNHNS and CDR2 is SASEGT in the germline V gene. CDR3 DNA sequence: TGTGCCAGCAGTGAGACCGGGACAGGGCGAAGTGGCTACACCTTC. Translation: CASSETGTGRSGYTF.

The chain links TRBV15 to TRBJ2-3; D gene uncertain. This CDR3 contains 12 residues. Germline lookup yields CDR1 LNHNV and CDR2 YYDKDF (reference sequence). V lost 6 bases, J lost 6 bases, and 10 bases lay in between. Here the CDR3 DNA reads TGTGCCACCAGTGACCTAGTGGATACGCAGTATTTT. This codes for CATSDLVDTQYF.

V and J are TRBV19 and TRBJ1-2; D is unclear. The ends were cut back, 3 bases at V and 2 bases at J, with 13 bases in the middle. Germline CDR1 is LNHDA and CDR2 is SQIVND (reference sequence). This CDR3 spans 15 amino acids. The CDR3 loop is CASSILGASNYGYTF. The CDR3 bases are TGTGCCAGTAGTATTCTTGGAGCCAGCAACTATGGCTACACCTTC.

This clone appeared a few times. The J gene is TRBJ2-2, the V gene TRBV9; D is perhaps TRBD1 (6 bases). Trimming pared 0 bases from V and 5 bases from J, leaving 11 bases between. The CDR3 consists of 15 residues. CDR1 and CDR2 (germline): SGDLS, YYNGEE. The CDR3: CASSVVAGVTGELFF. For the CDR3, the DNA is TGTGCCAGCAGCGTAGTGGCAGGGGTTACCGGGGAGCTGTTTTTT. Using reference TRBV9 and TRBJ2-2 for the parts outside the CDR3, the full variable domain is DSGVTQTPKHLITATGQRVTLRCSPRSGDLSVYWYQQSLDQGLQFLIQYYNGEERAKGNILERFSAQQFPDLHSELNLSSLELGDSALYFCASSVVAGVTGELFFGEGSRLTVL.

This rearrangement joins TRBV28 to TRBJ1-2; D not resolved. V lost 5 bases, J lost 8 bases, and 12 bases lay in between. The germline V gene has CDR1 MDHEN and CDR2 SYDVKM. The CDR3 has 12 residues. The CDR3 DNA is TGTGCCAGCAGTACCGGGGAGCGAGGCTACACCTTC. This encodes CASSTGERGYTF.

There are a few counts of this clone. Other DNA sequences within the sample encode an identical CDR3. The chain combines TRBV19 with TRBJ1-5; no clear D. From germline, CDR1 is LNHDA and CDR2 SQIVND (reference sequence). This CDR3 is built from 13 residues. Trimming took off 3 bases at V and 2 bases at J, with 5 bases between the two ends. CDR3 nucleotides: TGTGCCAGTAGTATCCGGGGCAATCAGCCCCAGCATTTT. Amino acids: CASSIRGNQPQHF.

A few counts support this clone. The rearrangement joins TRBV6-2 or TRBV6-3 to TRBJ1-5; no clear D. The CDR3 extends over 13 amino acids. Germline V gene lookup returns CDR1 MNHEY and CDR2 SVGEGT. Trimming removed 0 bases from V and 5 bases from J, with 5 bases in between. Here the CDR3 DNA reads TGTGCCAGCAGTTACTCGCGGGATCAGCCCCAGCATTTT. Translation: CASSYSRDQPQHF.

As regards this clone: Other nucleotide sequences in the sample specify the same CDR3. This chain connects TRBV5-1 to TRBJ2-3; D remains unclear. The V gene's germline CDR1 is SGHRS and CDR2 YFSETQ. The CDR3 runs 14 residues. Trimming took off 0 bases at V and 0 bases at J, with 5 bases between the two ends. The CDR3 spells CASSLAGSTDTQYF. The CDR3 DNA reads as TGCGCCAGCAGCTTGGCGGGTAGCACAGATACGCAGTATTTT.

The table lists this clone with a count of one. The chain recombines TRBV5-5 with TRBJ1-1; 11 bases fit TRBD1. V dropped 4 bases and J dropped 7; count of bases not matched to a gene: 3. In germline, CDR1 is SGHKS, CDR2 YYEKEE (reference sequence). CDR3 length equals 13 residues. CDR3 residues: CASSAGQGVEAFF. CDR3 nucleotides: TGTGCCAGCAGCGCGGGACAGGGGGTTGAAGCTTTCTTT.

The chain is built from TRBV3-1 (or the pseudogene TRBV3-2) and TRBJ2-3; 12 nucleotides agree with TRBD2. This CDR3 has 17 amino acids. Germline CDR1 and CDR2: LGHDT and YNNKEL (reference sequence). Germline trimming cut 2 bases from V and 11 bases from J; bases unmatched to any gene: 14. The CDR3 DNA is TGTGCCAGCAGCCAATGGACTAGCGGGGTTCCCTCACAAAGGCAGTATTTT. Protein product: CASSQWTSGVPSQRQYF.

The V and J genes are TRBV4-1 and TRBJ1-5; TRBD1 is a possible D gene (5 bases). Trimming left V 2 bases short and J 11 bases short, with 10 bases between. The CDR3 consists of 12 residues. Germline V gene lookup returns CDR1 MGHRA and CDR2 YSYEKL. The CDR3 DNA sequence: TGCGCCAGCAGCCAACCTCGGGGGGCCCAGCATTTT. Its translation: CASSQPRGAQHF.

The chain combines TRBV6-1 with TRBJ2-2; 11 bases agree with TRBD2. After removal of 3 bases from V and 5 bases from J, the junction contained 2 bases not matched to a gene. The CDR3 is 15 residues long. Germline assignment: CDR1 MNHNS and CDR2 SASEGT. Here the CDR3 DNA reads TGTGCCAGCAGTGAGACTAGCGGGGTAACCGGGGAGCTGTTTTTT. It yields the protein CASSETSGVTGELFF.

This clone has only one observation. The CDR3 reads CASSSTSGGHYTQYF. DNA for the CDR3: TGTGCCAGCAGTTCGACTAGCGGGGGGCATTATACGCAGTATTTT. The chain couples TRBV28 to TRBJ2-3; 13 bases map to TRBD2. The CDR3 totals 15 residues. The trim removed 4 bases at V and 7 bases at J, leaving 5 bases unmatched. CDR1 is MDHEN, CDR2 SYDVKM, per germline.

This clone has more than one count but fewer than ten. The chain employs TRBV5-5 and TRBJ2-2; D gene unclear. The CDR3 has 15 residues. Between the trimmed V and J ends, which lost 1 base and 1 base, there was a span of 8 bases. Germline V lookup: CDR1 SGHKS, CDR2 YYEKEE (reference sequence). The CDR3 loop is CASSLSSVNTGELFF. CDR3 nucleotide sequence: TGTGCCAGCAGCTTGTCGTCCGTGAACACCGGGGAGCTGTTTTTT. The full variable domain, its missing parts supplied by reference TRBV5-5 and TRBJ2-2, is DAGVTQSPTHLIKTRGQQVTLRCSPISGHKSVSWYQQVLGQGPQFIFQYYEKEERGRGNFPDRFSARQFPNYSSELNVNALLLGDSALYLCASSLSSVNTGELFFGEGSRLTVL.

V gene TRBV27 combines with J gene TRBJ1-4; D remains ambiguous. Trimming pared 3 bases from V and 1 base from J, leaving 12 bases between. CDR3 size: 16 residues. Germline CDR1 MNHEY, CDR2 SMNVEV (reference sequence). CDR3 in DNA: TGTGCCAGCAGTTTGAGGGCCGGAGGAACTAATGAAAAACTGTTTTTT. Protein sequence: CASSLRAGGTNEKLFF. Complete variable domain (other parts from reference TRBV27 and TRBJ1-4): EAQVTQNPRYLITVTGKKLTVTCSQNMNHEYMSWYRQDPGLGLRQIYYSMNVEVTDKGDVPEGYKVSRKEKRNFPLILESPSPNQTSLYFCASSLRAGGTNEKLFFGSGTQLSVL.

The DNA of the CDR3 is TGTGCCAGCAGATGGGGGCGTAATGAAAAACTGTTTTTT. It is translated as CASRWGRNEKLFF. The chain recombines TRBV28 with TRBJ1-4, with D possibly being TRBD1 (6 bases). V was clipped by 6 bases and J by 4 bases, with 9 bases between them. Germline-derived CDR1 and CDR2 are MDHEN and SYDVKM. The length of the CDR3 is 13 residues.

The chain employs TRBV11-3 and TRBJ1-1; the D gene is possibly TRBD1 (6 bases). V was cut by 2 bases and J by 4 bases, with 8 bases left in between. The germline CDR1 and CDR2 sequences are SGHNT and YENEEA. The CDR3 sequence is 13 residues long. Here the CDR3 reads CASSLQGSTEAFF. CDR3 nucleotide sequence: TGTGCCAGCAGCTTACAGGGGAGCACTGAAGCTTTCTTT.

As regards this clone: Other DNA variants within this sample encode the same CDR3. The chain is built from TRBV3-1 (or the pseudogene TRBV3-2) and TRBJ1-6; D not resolved. The CDR3 has 13 amino acids. V was trimmed by 4 bases and J by 7 bases, leaving 8 bases between them. The germline V gene encodes CDR1 LGHDT and CDR2 YNNKEL (reference sequence). CDR3 DNA sequence: TGTGCCAGCAGCCCCAGTGAAAATTCACCCCTCCACTTT. As protein: CASSPSENSPLHF.

The chain uses TRBV11-2 and TRBJ1-4; D is undetermined. V lost 5 bases and J 6 bases, leaving 10 bases between the germline ends. Germline-derived CDR1 and CDR2 are SGHAT and FQNNGV. The CDR3 sequence is 13 residues long. The CDR3, as DNA: TGTGCCAGCAGCGGGCAGCCGGATGAAAAACTGTTTTTT. It encodes CASSGQPDEKLFF.

The chain employs TRBV19 and TRBJ1-6; D gene ambiguous. The CDR3 runs 15 residues. Trimming cost V 8 bases and J 0 bases, with 11 bases left between them. CDR1 is LNHDA and CDR2 is SQIVND in the germline V gene (reference sequence). The CDR3 bases are TGTGCCAGTGGGGAGCCCAGCTCCTATAATTCACCCCTCCACTTT. Its protein product is CASGEPSSYNSPLHF.

V is TRBV4-2 and J is TRBJ2-1; 7 bases agree with TRBD1. CDR3 size: 14 residues. Germline CDR1 reads LGHNA; CDR2 reads YNFKEQ. The V and J ends lost 1 base and 8 bases, in that order; junction bases with no gene match: 5. The CDR3 region is CASSQGQGWDEQFF. As DNA, the CDR3 is TGTGCCAGCAGCCAAGGACAGGGTTGGGATGAGCAGTTCTTC.